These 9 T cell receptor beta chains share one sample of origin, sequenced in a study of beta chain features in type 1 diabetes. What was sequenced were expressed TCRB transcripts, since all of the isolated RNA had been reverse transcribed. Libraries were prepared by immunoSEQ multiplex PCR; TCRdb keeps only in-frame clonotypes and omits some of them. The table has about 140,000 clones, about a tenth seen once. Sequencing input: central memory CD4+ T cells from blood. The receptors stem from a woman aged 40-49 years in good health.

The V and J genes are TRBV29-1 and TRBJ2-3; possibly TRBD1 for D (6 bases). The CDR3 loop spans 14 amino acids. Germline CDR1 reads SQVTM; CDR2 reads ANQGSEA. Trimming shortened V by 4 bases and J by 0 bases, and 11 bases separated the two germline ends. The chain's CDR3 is CSVGTVTSTDTQYF. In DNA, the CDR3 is TGCAGCGTTGGGACAGTTACTAGCACAGATACGCAGTATTTT.

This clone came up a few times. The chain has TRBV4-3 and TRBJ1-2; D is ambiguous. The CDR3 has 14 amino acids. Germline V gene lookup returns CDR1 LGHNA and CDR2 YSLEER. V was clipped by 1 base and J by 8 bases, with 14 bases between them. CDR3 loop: CASSQGGLGEGYTF. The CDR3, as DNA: TGCGCCAGCAGCCAAGGAGGCCTCGGTGAGGGCTACACCTTC.

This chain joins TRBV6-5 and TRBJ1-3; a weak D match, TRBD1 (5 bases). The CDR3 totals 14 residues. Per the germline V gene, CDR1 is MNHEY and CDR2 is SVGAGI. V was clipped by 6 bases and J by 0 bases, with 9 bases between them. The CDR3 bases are TGTGCCAGCAGGCAGGGATTCTCTGGAAACACCATATATTTT. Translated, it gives CASRQGFSGNTIYF.

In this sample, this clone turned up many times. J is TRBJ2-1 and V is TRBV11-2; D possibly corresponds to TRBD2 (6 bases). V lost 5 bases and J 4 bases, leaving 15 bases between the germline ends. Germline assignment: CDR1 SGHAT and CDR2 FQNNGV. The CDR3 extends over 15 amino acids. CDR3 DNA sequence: TGTGCCAGCAGCGTGATAAGCGGACTATACAATGAGCAGTTCTTC. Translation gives CASSVISGLYNEQFF.

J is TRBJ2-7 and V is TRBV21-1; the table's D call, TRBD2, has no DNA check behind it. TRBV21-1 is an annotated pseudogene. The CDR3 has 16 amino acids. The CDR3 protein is CASSKNGRPPSYEQYF. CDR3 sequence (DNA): TGTGCCAGCAGCAAAAACGGGAGACCCCCTTCCTACGAGCAGTACTTC.

The CDR3 loop is CASSITAGDPFSYNEQFF. The DNA of the CDR3 is TGTGCCAGCAGCATCACAGCGGGGGACCCCTTTTCCTACAATGAGCAGTTCTTC. The chain is built from TRBV9 and TRBJ2-1; 8 nucleotides match TRBD2. Trimming at V came to 4 bases and at J to 1 base, leaving 13 bases not matched to a gene. This CDR3 comprises 18 residues. The germline gives CDR1 SGDLS, CDR2 YYNGEE.

Here the CDR3 DNA reads TGTGCCAGCAGAGGTGGGATAGCGGGGAATGAGCAGTTCTTC. This sequence encodes CASRGGIAGNEQFF. J is TRBJ2-1 and V is TRBV2; 8 nucleotides line up with TRBD2. CDR1 and CDR2 (germline): SNHLY, FYNNEI. V trimming: 6 bases; J trimming: 7 bases; junction bases outside the gene matches: 8. This CDR3 is 14 amino acids long.

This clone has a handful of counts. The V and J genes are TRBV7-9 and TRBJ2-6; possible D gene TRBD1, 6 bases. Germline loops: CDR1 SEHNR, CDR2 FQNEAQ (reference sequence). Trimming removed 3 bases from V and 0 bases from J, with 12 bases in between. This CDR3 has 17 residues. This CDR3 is CASSFDPGASGANVLTF. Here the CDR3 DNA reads TGTGCCAGCAGCTTCGACCCAGGGGCCTCTGGGGCCAACGTCCTGACTTTC.

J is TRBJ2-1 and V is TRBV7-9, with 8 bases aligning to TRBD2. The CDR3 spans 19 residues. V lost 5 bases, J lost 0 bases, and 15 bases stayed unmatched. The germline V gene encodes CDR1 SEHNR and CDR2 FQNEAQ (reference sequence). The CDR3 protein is CASSQPTGGAFSSYNEQFF. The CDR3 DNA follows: TGTGCCAGCAGCCAACCTACGGGGGGGGCCTTTAGCTCCTACAATGAGCAGTTCTTC.